This entry features one T cell receptor beta chain sequence. Its antigen is unidentified. The protocol was immunoSEQ multiplex PCR, while the TCRdb copy is restricted to in-frame clones and leaves out a portion. Of over a million clones listed, around 97% are singletons. This record belongs to a study of shared clonotypes between healthy human individuals. Study-wide findings and caveats: Of the naive CD4 clonotypes, about 5% were shared across a handful of donors.

This sequence was found in a man aged 25-45 years in good health. Sequences were obtained from naive CD4+ T cells sorted from blood. This sample's subset: CD45RA+ positively selected.

CDR3 amino acids: CASSEQAANEQFF. CDR3 coding DNA: TGTGCCAGCAGTGAACAGGCTGCCAATGAGCAGTTCTTC. The genes are TRBV2 and TRBJ2-1, with D uncertain. This CDR3 is built from 13 residues. Germline V CDR1 and CDR2: SNHLY, FYNNEI. The V and J ends lost 2 bases and 6 bases respectively, with 8 bases between them.